The text below deals with one T cell receptor (beta chain). What it binds is not known. The CDR3 sequence is 16 residues long. Looked up from germline, CDR1 is KGHSH and CDR2 is LQKENI. J lost 0 bases, V lost 2 bases, and 2 bases had no gene match. Assay execution proceeded at the deep level. Several immunoSEQ 96-well plates shared each subset's DNA, each plate a replicate. Method: immunoSEQ multiplex PCR; TCRdb's copy keeps in-frame clones and lacks some. Among roughly 650,000 clones listed, about 96% were seen once. The sample comes from a study of shared clonotypes between healthy human individuals. Study-wide findings and caveats: Non-shared clonotypes had lower generation probabilities than those shared by all four donors.

Study donors comprised healthy, HIV-negative adults devoid of recent acute infection or vaccination. The chain links TRBV18 to TRBJ2-3; 10 positions match TRBD2. The clonotype originates from a woman aged 30 to 39 in good health. Sequencing was carried out using naive CD4+ T cells sorted from blood. The subset: CD45RA+ positively selected. The DNA of the CDR3 is TGTGCCAGCTCACCAACTAGCGGGACTAGCACAGATACGCAGTATTTT. Amino acids: CASSPTSGTSTDTQYF.